This entry concerns a single T cell receptor beta chain. The data belong to a study of shared T cell receptors in the human thymus. Data came from immunoSEQ multiplex PCR; TCRdb stores just in-frame clones and leaves some out. The sample has about 660,000 clones, around 89% seen once. Germline CDR1 and CDR2: MNHEY and SMNVEV (reference sequence). This CDR3 region has 16 residues. V was cut by 5 bases and J by 4 bases, with 18 bases left in between. The sample was also reused in another study, on human thymus T cells. That work adds: Thymus pieces cut out during corrective heart surgery were the tissue that was used. In thymic and blood repertoires alike, V and J usage looked biased.

The sequence was obtained from a boy less than two years old with a congenital heart defect. Input material: thymocytes. V usage is TRBV27 and J usage is TRBJ2-1; D is ambiguous. CDR3 residues: CASSALVYLNYNEQFF. CDR3 DNA sequence: TGTGCCAGCAGTGCCTTAGTCTATCTTAATTACAATGAGCAGTTCTTC.